The T cell receptor (beta chain) described here comes from a study of blood T cell repertoires in COVID-19. Study in general: The United States, Italy and Spain supplied acute and convalescent COVID-19 samples.

CDR1 and CDR2 from the germline V gene are SGHRS and YFSETQ. V shed 4 bases and J shed 1 base, with 17 bases lying between them. This CDR3 has 16 residues. Per the authors' pipeline: By means of reference gene primer amplification, nucleated cell counts were estimated. Produced via immunoSEQ multiplex PCR; TCRdb's table is partial and in-frame only. V, J and clone size derive from that table, while D and trimming were established from the DNA sequence. The table shows some 95,000 clones, with nearly 90% occurring only once. The sequenced sample was peripheral blood. J is TRBJ1-1 and V is TRBV5-1; D not certain. The receptor was isolated from an older man with acute or convalescent COVID-19. CDR3 DNA sequence: TGCGCCAGCAGCAGAGACAAGGCCGGTGGGAACACTGAAGCTTTCTTT. Residues: CASSRDKAGGNTEAFF.